The entry that follows covers one T cell receptor (beta chain) sequence. What this receptor recognizes is not known. No clone much larger than this one lies a single base away; base qualities are absent. The library was produced with the immunoSEQ multiplex PCR assay. For the multiplex PCR, a mixture combining 60 forward primers for TCR Vbeta segments and 13 reverse primers for TCR Jbeta segments was used. The CDR3 region of rearranged TCR beta genes was amplified from genomic DNA with a multiplex PCR assay. On the Illumina HiSeq System, the amplified TCR beta libraries were sequenced as 87-base-pair reads. As for how the authors treated the data: A later analysis tallied 75 million to 85 million unique TCR beta chains across the 666 repertoires, and around 9.9 million of those chains were shared by two or more donors. Raw reads were error-corrected and collapsed into unique sequences by a nearest-neighbor algorithm in which closely related sequences were merged to remove PCR and sequencing errors. V, D and J gene segments were assigned by aligning CDR3 sequences to IMGT reference sequences. For a sequence to be retained, at least a six-nucleotide match to both a V gene segment and a J gene segment was required. A rearrangement was called productive if the CDR3 had no stop codons and remained in frame with V and J, and every other rearrangement was called non-productive. CDR3 was defined by IMGT convention, running from the second conserved V-encoded cysteine to the conserved J-encoded phenylalanine. In an earlier analysis of 550 to 650 of the donors, sequences lacking an unambiguous match to a single V gene segment were excluded. An earlier analysis of fewer than 750 of the donors classified V segments as functional when productive rearrangements were above 56.7% and as segregating when the standard deviation between donors was above 5%. To diagnose cytomegalovirus status from the catalog of TCR beta chain sequences, a statistical classification framework was built. V and J gene assignment, in a later analysis, came from comparing TCR nucleotide sequences with IMGT/GENE-DB human TR gene sequences. A later analysis assigned CDR3 sequences and most-parsimonious VDJ recombination scenarios with the TCRdist pipeline. In a later analysis, each TCR beta chain was defined by its CDR3 amino acid sequence together with its V-gene family, and reads lacking a unique V-gene family were excluded. As a way to deal with suspected cross-contamination and a sequencing artifact, a later analysis dropped 640 or so nucleotide sequences that were highly shared and had low generation probability. A later analysis calculated a clonal expansion index for each public chain from normalized within-repertoire ranks of inferred template counts. Generation probabilities in a later analysis came from a VDJ recombination model fitted to out-of-frame rearrangements, and those results were checked against IGoR. Hypergeometric tests were used in a later analysis to score TCR-TCR, TCR-HLA and TCR-CMV co-occurrence, with a repertoire-size bias correction applied to the TCR pairs. A later analysis estimated false discovery rates by permuting HLA or CMV assignments 20 times. In a later analysis, co-occurring TCRs were grouped using DBSCAN, and TCRdist sequence similarity was added for clustering within HLA-allele-positive subsets. Repertoires with fewer than 30,000 or more than 120,000 public chains were left out of co-occurrence clustering, as were a few repertoires with anomalous nucleotide sharing. The table was pulled from immuneACCESS by TCRdb, which kept in-frame rearrangements only. Such tables lose some clones; where checked, under half of the loss comes from unresolved V genes, and the rest has no known cause. The V and J calls and the clone size are those of that table, but D and trimming were determined from the DNA. For this sample the table gives about 82,000 clones, of which 65% to 75% were detected only once. Of the sample, 9.1% is held by the ten largest clones.

The data stem from a study of cytomegalovirus exposure and HLA in healthy donors (dated by TCRdb to 2015 to 2018). With regard to the full study: An earlier analysis of some 600 of the donors reported 250 to 300 Gb of sequence data and 117 million unique TCR beta sequences obtained from around 190 million T cells. An early release that covered about 640 HLA-typed donors contained approximately 300 gigabases of sequencing data and 70 million to 100 million unique TCR sequences. The genetic ancestry cluster associated with self-reported Caucasian donors included 80% to 90% of the approximately 400 genotyped donors. The aim of the study was to test whether cataloging public T cell receptors could identify signatures of past pathogen exposure. Using immunosequencing, the study profiled T cell repertoires from 666 subjects and related those repertoires to cytomegalovirus serostatus. Along with the roughly 670-subject first cohort, a separate validation cohort of over a hundred different subjects was used. High-throughput TCR immunosequencing, statistical association of individual TCRs with disease status, and machine learning were combined to predict cytomegalovirus infection status. A later analysis re-analyzed previously published TCR beta repertoires from about 730 donors and added high-resolution HLA genotyping to study TCR occurrence patterns. Rather than drawing on any new phenotypic data, the later analysis identified candidate immune exposures from TCR beta sequences and the way those sequences occurred across donors. An earlier analysis of roughly 600 of the donors used high-throughput TCR beta sequencing to judge whether each TCR beta V gene segment behaved as functional or pseudogenic. Donor age, sex, ethnicity and CMV serostatus were collected together with the repertoire data. A later genetic analysis used genome-wide SNP genotypes for about 55% of the 666 donors, treating that subset as a discovery cohort. All discovery cohort repertoires had been generated on a single sequencing platform. Both class I and class II loci were covered by HLA typing, at four-digit resolution. Typing coverage varied by locus: about 629-640 donors for A, B, C, DRB1 and DQB1; more than 500 for DQA1; nearly 610 for DPA1; roughly 450 for DPB1. Several DR-DQ haplotypes were treated as single units for association and clustering because of strong linkage in the cohort. Among about 400 genotyped donors of the cohort, an average of around 220,000 unique TCR beta nucleotide sequences was sequenced per donor, of which roughly 18% were non-productive.

The germline V gene supplies CDR1 SGHDN and CDR2 FVKESK. V sheds 0 bases and J sheds 4 bases, leaving 4 bases between their ends. Its CDR3 holds 13 amino acids, cysteine through phenylalanine. Of all the DNA, just the CDR3 is kept, 39 bases in frame from base 1. The cohort comprised under 700 healthy bone marrow donors. Cohort members were all nominally healthy when sampled, although unrecorded immune exposures were likely present. The donor was CMV seropositive and was included in the group of about 290 seropositive cohort members. A peripheral blood sample was collected from each donor, and TCR beta sequencing was performed on peripheral blood mononuclear cells. Genomic DNA extraction from the blood cell samples was performed with the Qiagen DNeasy Blood Extraction Kit. Points the paper makes about the study in general: Because some donors lacked HLA typing at each locus, the association tests relied only on the typed subset. Only TCR beta chains were sequenced in this cohort, and the absence of alpha or paired-chain data limited detectable features. A further reported finding was that TCR beta sequences accurately predicted the HLA-A and HLA-B alleles for most subjects in the first cohort. An earlier analysis of 587 of the donors showed that most TCR beta V segments appeared in productive rearrangements either about 87% or about 30% of the time, which broadly matched IMGT annotations. Because counts were too low, seventeen rarely observed V segments, including chromosome 9 orphons, were excluded from the earlier analysis of under 650 of the donors. A total of 150 or so TCR beta chains were listed by the study as associated with cytomegalovirus. In a later analysis, HLA-associated TCR beta chains showed more clonal expansion and lower generation probabilities than non-associated chains that were equally common. It was suggested by the authors that the approach could potentially be generalized to other disease states and immunological phenotypes. When HLA alleles, especially DR and DQ, strongly co-occurred, attributing TCR associations to individual alleles was difficult. A later genetic analysis reported fewer N-insertions in productive TCRs among donors in an Asian-associated ancestry cluster than the roughly 690-donor mean. In a later genetic analysis, a missense DCLRE1C variant was associated with V-gene and J-gene trimming of TCR beta chains, and the association was replicated in an independent cohort. A later analysis found that TCR association rates varied across HLA loci, with DRB1 alleles showing the most associated TCRs and HLA-C alleles the fewest. According to a later analysis, most CMV-associated TCR beta chains appeared to be HLA-restricted, and the HLA associations seemed to be driven largely by CMV exposure. Some IMGT-functional V segments, including TRBV6-2 and TRBV6-3, could not be distinguished by the 87-base-pair reads and were therefore excluded. Several of the top co-occurrence clusters appeared to be linked to parvovirus B19, influenza, CMV and Epstein-Barr virus, according to a later analysis. For the cohort, immune exposure information was limited to CMV serostatus. Cytomegalovirus status was reported to be diagnosed by the classifier with high specificity and sensitivity in both the original and validation cohorts. Sequencing depth was assumed to be roughly uniform across donors in the presence/absence analyses, though that assumption may not hold. Linkage disequilibrium might explain the correlated functional status among segregating V segments, but an unknown experimental factor could not be ruled out. Three of the identified cytomegalovirus-associated TCR beta chains were confirmed in vitro to be specific for cytomegalovirus antigens. A cluster of highly shared sequence variants was judged likely to be a technical artifact of the sequencing pipeline. Across donors, most TCR sequences were observed very rarely, whereas some public TCRs were present in many individuals. In a later analysis, around 17,000 TCR beta sequences were associated with specific HLA alleles at a false discovery rate of 0.05.

The V and J segments used are TRBV14 and TRBJ1-3, with the D gene uncertain. Sequences were obtained from PBMCs. The sequence was obtained from a middle-aged man in good health and CMV-seropositive. CDR3 sequence: CASSQDIGNTIYF. The nucleotides read TGTGCCAGCAGCCAAGATATCGGAAACACCATATATTTT. Outside the CDR3, residues come from the reference TRBV14 and TRBJ1-3 proteins, so the full variable domain is: EAGVTQFPSHSVIEKGQTVTLRCDPISGHDNLYWYRRVMGKEIKFLLHFVKESKQDESGMPNNRFLAERTGGTYSTLKVQPAELEDSGVYFCASSQDIGNTIYFGEGSWLTVV.